The sequence of this TCR beta chain was determined in a study of blood T cell repertoires in COVID-19. Clones were read by immunoSEQ multiplex PCR, and TCRdb kept only the in-frame ones, dropping some. The data show 88,000 or so clones, over 75% seen once. Germline V gene sequence: CDR1 MNHEY, CDR2 SVGAGI. The V segment lost 5 bases and the J segment 9 bases; nucleotides outside the gene matches: 7. The CDR3 extends over 12 amino acids. Specimen: peripheral blood. The genes are TRBV6-5 and TRBJ2-7, with 7 bases fitting TRBD2. The TCR sequence derives from a man aged 60 to 75 with acute or convalescent COVID-19. In nucleotides, the CDR3 is TGTGCCAGCAGTCGCGGGAGTTCGGGGCAGTACTTC. Translation gives CASSRGSSGQYF.